Included here is one T cell receptor (beta chain) sequence, with context. These data belong to a study of blood T cell repertoires in COVID-19. At the level of the study: COVID-19 samples from acute and convalescent phases originated in the United States, Italy and Spain.

Between the trimmed V and J ends, which lost 4 bases and 2 bases, there was a span of 20 bases. Germline loops: CDR1 SGHAT, CDR2 FQNNGV. CDR3 length: 17 residues. Method: immunoSEQ multiplex PCR; TCRdb's copy keeps in-frame clones and lacks some. The data hold about 97,000 clones, with approximately 84% observed a single time. The chain couples TRBV11-2 to TRBJ1-1, with a weak D call TRBD1 (5 bases). The clonotype comes from a man in his 70s with acute or convalescent COVID-19. Sequencing used peripheral blood. The CDR3 DNA reads as TGTGCCAGCAGCTCCCCGGGCGGGGCGGTTATAAACACTGAAGCTTTCTTT. It codes for CASSSPGGAVINTEAFF.